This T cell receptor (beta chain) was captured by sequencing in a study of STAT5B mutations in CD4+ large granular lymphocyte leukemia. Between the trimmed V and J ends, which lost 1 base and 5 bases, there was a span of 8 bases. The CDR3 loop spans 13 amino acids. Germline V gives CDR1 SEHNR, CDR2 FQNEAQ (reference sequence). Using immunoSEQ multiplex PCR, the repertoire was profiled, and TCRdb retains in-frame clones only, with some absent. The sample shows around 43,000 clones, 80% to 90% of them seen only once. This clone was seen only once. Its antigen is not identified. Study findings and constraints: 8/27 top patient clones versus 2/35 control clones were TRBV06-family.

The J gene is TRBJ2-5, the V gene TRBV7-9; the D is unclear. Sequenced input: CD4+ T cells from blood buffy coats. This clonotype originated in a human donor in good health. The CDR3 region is CASSLVGLETQYF. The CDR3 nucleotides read TGTGCCAGCAGCTTAGTGGGGTTGGAGACCCAGTACTTC.